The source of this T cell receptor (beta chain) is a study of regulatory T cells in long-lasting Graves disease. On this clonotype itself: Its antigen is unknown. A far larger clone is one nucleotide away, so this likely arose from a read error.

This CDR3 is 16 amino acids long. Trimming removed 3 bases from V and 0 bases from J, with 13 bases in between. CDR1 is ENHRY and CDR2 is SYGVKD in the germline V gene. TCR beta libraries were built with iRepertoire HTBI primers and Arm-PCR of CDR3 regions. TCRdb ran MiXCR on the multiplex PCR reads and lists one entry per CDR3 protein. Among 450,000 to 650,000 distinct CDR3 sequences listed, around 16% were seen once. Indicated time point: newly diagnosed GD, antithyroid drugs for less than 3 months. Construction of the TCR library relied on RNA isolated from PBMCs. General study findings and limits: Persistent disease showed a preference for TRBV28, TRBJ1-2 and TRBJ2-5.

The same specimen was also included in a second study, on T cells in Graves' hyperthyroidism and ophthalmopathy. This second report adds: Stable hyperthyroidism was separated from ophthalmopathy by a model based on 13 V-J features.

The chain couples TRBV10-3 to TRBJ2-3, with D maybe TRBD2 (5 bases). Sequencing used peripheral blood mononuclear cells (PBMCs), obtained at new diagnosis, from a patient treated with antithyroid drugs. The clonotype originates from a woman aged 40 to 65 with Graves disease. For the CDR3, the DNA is TGTGCCATCAGTGAAGGAGGCTATACTAGCACAGATACGCAGTATTTT. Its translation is CAISEGGYTSTDTQYF.